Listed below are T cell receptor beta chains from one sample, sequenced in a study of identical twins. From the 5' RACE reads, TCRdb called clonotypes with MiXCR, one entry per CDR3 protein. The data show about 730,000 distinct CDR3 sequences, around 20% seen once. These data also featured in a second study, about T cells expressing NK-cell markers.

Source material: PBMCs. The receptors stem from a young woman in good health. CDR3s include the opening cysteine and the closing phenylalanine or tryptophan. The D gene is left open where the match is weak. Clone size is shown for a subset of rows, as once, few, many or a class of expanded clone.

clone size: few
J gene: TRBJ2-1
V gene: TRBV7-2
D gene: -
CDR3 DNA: TGTGCCAGCAGCTCGCCGAAAAATGAGCAGTTCTTC
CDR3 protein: CASSSPKNEQFF

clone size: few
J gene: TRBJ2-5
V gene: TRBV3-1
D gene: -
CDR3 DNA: TGTGCCAGCAGCCAATCCCGGGGCCTTCAAGAGACCCAGTACTTC
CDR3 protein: CASSQSRGLQETQYF

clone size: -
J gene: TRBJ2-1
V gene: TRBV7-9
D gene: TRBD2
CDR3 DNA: TGTGCCAGCAGCTTAACCGGCGTAGCGGGCTCTGAGCAGTTCTTC
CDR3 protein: CASSLTGVAGSEQFF

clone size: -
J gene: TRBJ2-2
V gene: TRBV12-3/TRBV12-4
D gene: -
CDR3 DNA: TGTGCCAGCAGTTTTGTCCCAGCGAACACCGGGGAGCTGTTTTTT
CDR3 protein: CASSFVPANTGELFF

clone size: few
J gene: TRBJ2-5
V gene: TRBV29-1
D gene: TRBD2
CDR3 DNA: TGCAGCGGCCGGGAGGGTCAAGAGACCCAGTACTTC
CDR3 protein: CSGREGQETQYF

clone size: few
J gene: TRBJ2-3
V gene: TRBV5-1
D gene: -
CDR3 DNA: TGCGCCAGCGGAGTTGGGGTTTCTAGCACAGATACGCAGTATTTT
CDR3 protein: CASGVGVSSTDTQYF

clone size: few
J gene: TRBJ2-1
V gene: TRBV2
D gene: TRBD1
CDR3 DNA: TGTGCCAGCAGTGGCACAGGGGGAAATGAGCAGTTCTTC
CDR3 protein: CASSGTGGNEQFF

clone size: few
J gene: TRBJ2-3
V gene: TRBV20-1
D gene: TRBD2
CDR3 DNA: TGCAGTAGAAAACTAGCGGGAGGGCCGCCAGATACGCAGTATTTT
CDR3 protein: CSRKLAGGPPDTQYF

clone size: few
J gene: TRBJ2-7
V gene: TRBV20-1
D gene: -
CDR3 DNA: TGCAGTGCCCCCGGGGAACGGTATGAGCAGTACTTC
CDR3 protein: CSAPGERYEQYF

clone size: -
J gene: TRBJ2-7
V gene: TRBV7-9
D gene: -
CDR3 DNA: TGTGCCAGCAGCCAATGGACGGGGGTTACCTACGAGCAGTACTTC
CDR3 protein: CASSQWTGVTYEQYF

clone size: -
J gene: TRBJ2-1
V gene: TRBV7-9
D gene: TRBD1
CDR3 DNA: TGTGCCAGCACCATCGGACAGGGGTTATGGGATGAGCAGTTCTTC
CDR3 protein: CASTIGQGLWDEQFF

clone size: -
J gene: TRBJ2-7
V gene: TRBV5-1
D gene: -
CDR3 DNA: TGCGCCAGCAGCTTGGAAGGGGTCTCATCCGAGCAGTACTTC
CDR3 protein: CASSLEGVSSEQYF

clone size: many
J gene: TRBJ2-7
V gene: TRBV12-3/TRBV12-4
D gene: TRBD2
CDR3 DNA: TGTGCCAGCAGTTTCACGACTAGCGGTTTAGGCGGGCAGTACTTC
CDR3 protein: CASSFTTSGLGGQYF

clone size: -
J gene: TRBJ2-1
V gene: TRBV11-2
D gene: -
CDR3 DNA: TGTGCCAGCGGGCTTAACAATGAGCAGTTCTTC
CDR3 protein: CASGLNNEQFF

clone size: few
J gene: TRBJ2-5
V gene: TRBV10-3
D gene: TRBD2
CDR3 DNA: TGTGCCACCGGACTAGCGGGAGACGAGACCCAGTACTTC
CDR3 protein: CATGLAGDETQYF

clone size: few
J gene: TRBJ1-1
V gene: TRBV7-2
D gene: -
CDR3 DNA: TGTGCCAGCAGCCTAGCAGGGGAGCAGGGGTTGAGAGCTTTCTTT
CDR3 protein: CASSLAGEQGLRAFF

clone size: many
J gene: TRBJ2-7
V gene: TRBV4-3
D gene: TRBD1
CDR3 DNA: TGCGCCAGCAGCCAATTACAGGGGATCTCCTACGAGCAGTACTTC
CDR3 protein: CASSQLQGISYEQYF

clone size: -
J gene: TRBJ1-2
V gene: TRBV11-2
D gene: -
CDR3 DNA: TGTGCCAGCAGCTTCGGGCAGGGGCCTAACTATGGCTACACCTTC
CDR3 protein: CASSFGQGPNYGYTF

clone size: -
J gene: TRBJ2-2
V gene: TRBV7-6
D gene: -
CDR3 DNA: TGTGCCAGCAGCTTAGCGCCTCGGGAGCTGGACTTATCCGGGGAGCTGTTTTTT
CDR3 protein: CASSLAPRELDLSGELFF

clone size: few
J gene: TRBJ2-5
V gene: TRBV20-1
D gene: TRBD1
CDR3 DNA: TGCAGTGCTACCACGACAGGGCTAATAGAGACCCAGTACTTC
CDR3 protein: CSATTTGLIETQYF